This section outlines one T cell receptor beta chain sequence together with its context. What it recognizes is unknown. The data derive from a study of beta chain features in type 1 diabetes. Study results and caveats: Type 1 diabetes patients had TCRB CDR3s that were shorter (moderately but significantly so) in all four CD4+ subsets. Using cDNA template may skew counts toward highly expressing activated cells. Reduced insertions and increased deletions marked VDJ junctions in type 1 diabetes patients.

Trimming shortened V by 6 bases and J by 4 bases, and 19 bases separated the two germline ends. This CDR3 is 15 amino acids long. The V gene's germline CDR1 is MNHEY and CDR2 SVGAGI. Expressed TCRB transcripts were sequenced after all isolated RNA was converted to cDNA. The assay was immunoSEQ multiplex PCR, and TCRdb's table has in-frame clones only and misses some. The table has hundreds of thousands of clones, more than 12% seen once. Sorted populations were all over 95% pure. V gene TRBV6-5 combines with J gene TRBJ2-7; no clear D. The origin of this receptor is a man aged 18 to 35 with type 1 diabetes. The sample was naive CD4+ T cells from blood. CDR3 in DNA: TGTGCCAGCAGAACCCGGTGGCAGCAGAAATACGAGCAGTACTTC. This encodes CASRTRWQQKYEQYF.